This TCR beta chain stems from a study of cytomegalovirus exposure and HLA in healthy donors. About the research overall: A previous analysis identified more than 100 million unique TCR beta sequences derived from approximately 190 million T cells.

Study findings and constraints: The study recorded 164 TCR beta chains that were cytomegalovirus-associated.

Comments on this clone: Its antigen is not identified.

PCR used 60 Vbeta primers and 13 Jbeta primers. Profiling relied on immunoSEQ multiplex PCR, and the TCRdb table lists in-frame clones only, not all of them. The profile shows some 110,000 clones, roughly 76% of them singletons. The specimen sequenced was PBMCs. The receptor was derived from a man aged 30 to 45 in good health and CMV-seropositive.

CDR3 DNA: TGTGCCAGCAGCCAACCACGGGGACAGTACACTGAAGCTTTCTTT. Translated: CASSQPRGQYTEAFF. This sequence joins TRBV4-2 and TRBJ1-1, with 7 bases lining up with TRBD1. CDR1 and CDR2 from the germline V gene are LGHNA and YNFKEQ. The CDR3 loop spans 15 amino acids. Germline trimming cut 2 bases from V and 3 bases from J; bases unmatched to any gene: 6.